Sequencing of this T cell receptor (beta chain) was carried out in a study of T cell repertoires in cytomegalovirus infection. Across the whole study: The public TCR beta signatures pointed to both CMV infection and matching HLA type. Study observations and caveats: Predominance within the ex vivo response was attributable to HLA-C-restricted CMV-specific TCR beta clonotypes.

Each CDR3 protein is one row after TCRdb ran MiXCR on the reads. The sample shows 250,000 to 300,000 distinct CDR3 sequences, roughly an eighth of them seen only once. This clonotype was picked up a small number of times. Its specificity is not known. Trimming at V came to 1 base and at J to 0 bases, leaving 6 bases not matched to a gene. Per germline, CDR1 SGHDT and CDR2 YYEEEE. The CDR3 is 18 amino acids. Sequencing was carried out using PBMCs. The receptor comes from a human donor in good health (CMV status not recorded). Some clones in this sample may be carry-over from other donors' samples. The chain couples TRBV5-6 to TRBJ2-1, with 11 bases that match TRBD2. The CDR3 DNA is TGTGCCAGCAGCTTGACTAGCGGGAGAAGTAGCTCCTACAATGAGCAGTTCTTC. It specifies CASSLTSGRSSSYNEQFF. Supplemented by reference TRBV5-6 and TRBJ2-1, the full variable domain reads DAGVTQSPTHLIKTRGQQVTLRCSPKSGHDTVSWYQQALGQGPQFIFQYYEEEERQRGNFPDRFSGHQFPNYSSELNVNALLLGDSALYLCASSLTSGRSSSYNEQFFGPGTRLTVL.